The 24 T cell receptor beta chains reported below all come from one sample, sequenced in a study of T cell responses to AZD1222 COVID-19 vaccine. Sequencing used immunoSEQ multiplex PCR; TCRdb keeps in-frame clones, though not all of them. The repertoire has 70,000 to 95,000 clones, roughly 88% of them found once; the top ten carry around 4.5%. Sequences were derived from peripheral blood, sampled on day 0 of MenACWY control vaccination. The source of these receptors is an adult in good health.

The chain is built from TRBV28 and TRBJ2-7, with 10 nucleotides matching TRBD1. The germline V gene has CDR1 MDHEN and CDR2 SYDVKM. J gave up 6 bases and V 3 bases, and 5 bases lay outside the gene matches. CDR3 length: 14 residues. DNA of the CDR3: TGTGCCAGCAGTTTCGGGACAGGGGATGTCGAGCAGTACTTC. This gives the protein CASSFGTGDVEQYF.

The chain is built from TRBV27 and TRBJ2-7; D call uncertain. Germline values: CDR1 MNHEY, CDR2 SMNVEV (reference sequence). This CDR3 spans 12 amino acids. V was pared by 9 bases and J by 4 bases, with 13 bases between. CDR3 coding DNA: TGTGCCAGTCGTGGATCTCATTACGAGCAGTACTTC. Translating gives CASRGSHYEQYF.

J is TRBJ2-5 and V is TRBV7-2; 7 bases align to TRBD2. V gave up 6 bases and J gave up 5 bases; unmatched junction bases: 12. CDR3 size: 15 residues. The germline V gene encodes CDR1 SGHTA and CDR2 FQGNSA. The DNA of the CDR3 is TGTGCCAGCAGACCCCTGGCGGGAGAGTGGGAGACCCAGTACTTC. Its protein product is CASRPLAGEWETQYF.

This clone has more than one count but fewer than ten. The chain recombines TRBV6-2 or TRBV6-3 with TRBJ1-2; 7 bases agree with TRBD1. Germline values: CDR1 MNHEY, CDR2 SVGEGT. V lost 6 bases to trimming and J lost 5 bases; unmatched junction nucleotides: 12. The CDR3 is 15 amino acids. CDR3 DNA sequence: TGTGCCAGCAGCTTTGGGAACCCGACAGGGTATGGCTACACCTTC. Protein product: CASSFGNPTGYGYTF.

The rearrangement uses TRBV9 and TRBJ2-7, with 7 bases lining up with TRBD1. The V and J ends lost 2 bases and 5 bases, in that order; junction bases with no gene match: 13. The germline V gene encodes CDR1 SGDLS and CDR2 YYNGEE. This CDR3 is built from 16 residues. The CDR3 DNA follows: TGTGCCAGCAGCGTCGCACAGGGGCCGCCTAAAAACGAGCAGTACTTC. Translated: CASSVAQGPPKNEQYF.

The chain joins TRBV4-1 to TRBJ1-3; tentative D call: TRBD1 (5 bases). CDR3 length: 14 amino acids. The germline V gene encodes CDR1 MGHRA and CDR2 YSYEKL. Trimming cost V 1 base and J 7 bases, with 11 bases left between them. The CDR3 coding sequence is TGCGCCAGCAGCCAAGCAGCGGGGGTCAACACCATATATTTT. Translation gives CASSQAAGVNTIYF.

Only a few counts were recorded for this clone. The chain is built from TRBV9 and TRBJ1-3; D is ambiguous. V lost 4 bases and J lost 0, with 11 bases in between. This CDR3 comprises 15 residues. The germline CDR1 and CDR2 sequences are SGDLS and YYNGEE. DNA of the CDR3: TGTGCCAGCAGCCAGGACTGGGGCTCTGGAAACACCATATATTTT. This sequence encodes CASSQDWGSGNTIYF.

The V call is TRBV4-2, the J call TRBJ1-5; D gene unclear. The CDR3 has 17 residues. The V end was cut by 0 bases, the J end by 0 bases, with 12 bases between. Germline V CDR1 and CDR2: LGHNA, YNFKEQ. As DNA, the CDR3 is TGTGCCAGCAGCCAAGATGGTCAGAGCCATAGCAATCAGCCCCAGCATTTT. Translated, it gives CASSQDGQSHSNQPQHF.

This chain uses TRBV18 with TRBJ2-2; D remains unclear. Trimming shortened V by 3 bases and J by 5 bases, and 10 bases separated the two germline ends. Germline V lookup: CDR1 KGHSH, CDR2 LQKENI. This CDR3 has 14 amino acids. CDR3 bases: TGTGCCAGCTCACCCTTACCAGAAACCGGGGAGCTGTTTTTT. Protein product: CASSPLPETGELFF.

This clone has only one observation. The gene calls are TRBV7-2 and TRBJ1-2; possibly TRBD1 for D (6 bases). Germline CDR1 SGHTA, CDR2 FQGNSA. V lost 4 bases, J lost 4 bases, and 13 bases lay in between. The CDR3 extends over 14 amino acids. The CDR3, as DNA: TGTGCCAGCAGCTATCTAGGACAGCCCTATGGCTACACCTTC. As protein: CASSYLGQPYGYTF.

This clone came up once. The chain has TRBV27 and TRBJ2-7; 9 nucleotides match TRBD1. The CDR3 consists of 14 residues. V lost 6 bases and J lost 7; bases outside the gene matches: 10. The germline gives CDR1 MNHEY, CDR2 SMNVEV (reference sequence). CDR3 loop: CASRETGGNNEQYF. CDR3 nucleotides: TGTGCCAGCAGGGAGACAGGGGGAAACAATGAGCAGTACTTC.

The chain uses TRBV3-1 (or the pseudogene TRBV3-2) and TRBJ1-2; no definite D call. Trimming cost V 4 bases and J 4 bases, with 10 bases left between them. The CDR3 loop spans 13 amino acids. CDR1 is LGHDT and CDR2 is YNNKEL in the germline V gene (reference sequence). The CDR3 DNA sequence: TGTGCCAGCAGCCTCCGGGAGGGCTATGGCTACACCTTC. Translating gives CASSLREGYGYTF.

V usage is TRBV29-1 and J usage is TRBJ1-6, with TRBD1 as a possible D gene (5 bases). The germline V gene encodes CDR1 SQVTM and CDR2 ANQGSEA. The CDR3 covers 13 residues. Deletions cut 7 bases from V and 4 bases from J, with 11 bases between. CDR3: CSAGTAYNSPLHF. In DNA form, the CDR3 reads TGCAGCGCTGGGACGGCTTATAATTCACCCCTCCACTTT.

The chain employs TRBV30 and TRBJ1-2; possible D gene TRBD1, 5 bases. The CDR3 spans 12 residues. The V gene lost 8 bases and the J gene lost 2 bases, with 12 bases spanning the gap. Germline CDR1 GTSNPN, CDR2 SVGIG (reference sequence). CDR3 in DNA: TGTGCCAGTGGGACCGGGAACTATGGCTACACCTTC. Amino acid sequence: CASGTGNYGYTF.

The chain combines TRBV3-1 (or the pseudogene TRBV3-2) with TRBJ2-7; no firm D call. Trimming took 2 bases from V and 0 from J, leaving 5 bases between them. CDR3 size: 13 residues. Looked up from germline, CDR1 is LGHDT and CDR2 is YNNKEL (reference sequence). The DNA of the CDR3 is TGTGCCAGCAGCCAAAGTTCCTCCTACGAGCAGTACTTC. Protein sequence: CASSQSSSYEQYF.

This chain uses TRBV27 with TRBJ2-7; 7 bases are a match to TRBD2. Trimming at V came to 3 bases and at J to 6 bases, leaving 8 bases not matched to a gene. From germline, CDR1 is MNHEY and CDR2 SMNVEV (reference sequence). The CDR3 runs to 14 residues. CDR3 in amino acids: CASSFQASGSEQYF. Written as DNA, the CDR3 is TGTGCCAGCAGTTTCCAGGCTAGCGGAAGCGAGCAGTACTTC.

The chain has TRBV7-6 and TRBJ2-5, with 9 bases that match TRBD2. CDR3 size: 15 residues. Germline assignment: CDR1 SGHVS and CDR2 FNYEAQ. V dropped 2 bases and J dropped 3; count of bases not matched to a gene: 4. This CDR3 is CASSLTPSGKETQYF. Here the CDR3 DNA reads TGTGCCAGCAGCTTAACCCCTAGCGGGAAAGAGACCCAGTACTTC.

V and J are TRBV28 and TRBJ1-3; D is unresolved. CDR1 is MDHEN and CDR2 is SYDVKM in the germline V gene. This CDR3 contains 15 residues. Trimming took 1 base from V and 0 from J, leaving 7 bases between them. For the CDR3, the DNA is TGTGCCAGCAGTTTATCGGCCAGCTCTGGAAACACCATATATTTT. Translation: CASSLSASSGNTIYF.

J is TRBJ1-2 and V is TRBV4-1; 11 bases agree with TRBD1. Unmatched junction bases numbered 5, after V lost 0 bases and J lost 5 bases. CDR1 and CDR2 (germline): MGHRA, YSYEKL. The CDR3 spans 16 residues. As DNA, the CDR3 is TGCGCCAGCAGCCAAGATCGGGACAGGGGGATTTATGGCTACACCTTC. Residues: CASSQDRDRGIYGYTF.

This clone has a single count. This sequence joins TRBV3-1 (or the pseudogene TRBV3-2) and TRBJ2-5; 14 bases match TRBD2. This CDR3 spans 16 amino acids. V lost 4 bases and J lost 4; bases outside the gene matches: 5. In germline, CDR1 is LGHDT, CDR2 YNNKEL (reference sequence). The CDR3 DNA is TGTGCCAGCAGCCGCCGGACTAGCGGGGGGAGAGAGACCCAGTACTTC. Protein sequence: CASSRRTSGGRETQYF.

The V call is TRBV6-6, the J call TRBJ1-1; D gene ambiguous. This CDR3 has 12 residues. Germline V CDR1 and CDR2: MNHNY, SVGAGI (reference sequence). Trimming took off 7 bases at V and 0 bases at J, with 6 bases between the two ends. In DNA form, the CDR3 reads TGTGCCAGCACAATGTTGAACACTGAAGCTTTCTTT. It specifies CASTMLNTEAFF.

The genes are TRBV25-1 and TRBJ2-7, with 8 bases lining up with TRBD1. Trimming cost V 6 bases and J 3 bases; bases outside gene matches: 4. The CDR3 is 13 amino acids. The germline V gene encodes CDR1 MGHDK and CDR2 SYGVNS. CDR3 sequence (DNA): TGTGCCAGCAGGACAGGGGTGAGCTACGAGCAGTACTTC. It translates to CASRTGVSYEQYF.

The chain combines TRBV10-3 with TRBJ1-2; D is perhaps TRBD1 (5 bases). V was cut by 2 bases and J by 4 bases, with 8 bases left in between. Germline CDR1 reads ENHRY; CDR2 reads SYGVKD. The CDR3 is made up of 13 amino acids. This CDR3 reads CAISERGPYGYTF. Here the CDR3 DNA reads TGTGCCATCAGTGAGAGGGGCCCCTATGGCTACACCTTC.

This clone showed up just once. The J gene is TRBJ2-1, the V gene TRBV24-1, with a weak D call TRBD2 (6 bases). The CDR3 contains 11 residues. CDR1 and CDR2 from the germline V gene are KGHDR and SFDVKD. With 9 bases removed from V and 8 bases from J, the gap between germline ends came to 10 bases. The DNA of the CDR3 is TGTGCCACCCGGGACTGGGATGAGCAGTTCTTC. Its translation is CATRDWDEQFF.